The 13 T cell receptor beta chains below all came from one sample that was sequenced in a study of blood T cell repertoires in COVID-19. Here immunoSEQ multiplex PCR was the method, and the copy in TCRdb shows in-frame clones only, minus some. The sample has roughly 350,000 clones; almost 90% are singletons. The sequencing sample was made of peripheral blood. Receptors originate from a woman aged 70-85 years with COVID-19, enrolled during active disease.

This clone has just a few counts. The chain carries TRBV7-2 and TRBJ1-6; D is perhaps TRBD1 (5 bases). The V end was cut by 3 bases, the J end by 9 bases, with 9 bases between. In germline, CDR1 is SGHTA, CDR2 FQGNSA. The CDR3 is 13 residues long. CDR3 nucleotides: TGTGCCAGCAGCTTCGACAGAAGTTCACCCCTCCACTTT. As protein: CASSFDRSSPLHF.

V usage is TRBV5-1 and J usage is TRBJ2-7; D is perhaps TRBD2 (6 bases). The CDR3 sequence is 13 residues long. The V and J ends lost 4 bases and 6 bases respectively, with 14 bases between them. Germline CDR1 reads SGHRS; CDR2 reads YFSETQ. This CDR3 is CASSRDSSLEQYF. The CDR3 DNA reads TGCGCCAGCAGCCGGGACTCTTCCCTCGAGCAGTACTTC.

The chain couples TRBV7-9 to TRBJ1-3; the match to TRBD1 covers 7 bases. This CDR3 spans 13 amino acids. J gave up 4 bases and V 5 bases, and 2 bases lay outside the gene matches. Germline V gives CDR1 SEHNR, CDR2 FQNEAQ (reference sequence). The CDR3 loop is CASSRGPGNTIYF. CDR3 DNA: TGTGCCAGCAGCAGGGGGCCAGGAAACACCATATATTTT.

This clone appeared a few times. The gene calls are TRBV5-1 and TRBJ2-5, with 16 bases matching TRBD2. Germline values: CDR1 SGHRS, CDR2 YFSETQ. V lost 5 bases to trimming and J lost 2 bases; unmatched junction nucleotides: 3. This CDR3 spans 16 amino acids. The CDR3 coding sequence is TGCGCCAGCAGACTGGGACTAGCGGGGGGGCAAGAGACCCAGTACTTC. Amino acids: CASRLGLAGGQETQYF.

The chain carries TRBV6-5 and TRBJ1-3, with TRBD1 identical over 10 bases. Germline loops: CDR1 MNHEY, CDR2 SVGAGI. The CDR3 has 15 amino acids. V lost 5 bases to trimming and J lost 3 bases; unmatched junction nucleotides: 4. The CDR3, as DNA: TGTGCCAGCAGTCGGGACAGGGGAAATGGAAACACCATATATTTT. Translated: CASSRDRGNGNTIYF.

The CDR3 sequence: CASSQDPPGGRRSYTEAFF. CDR3 coding DNA: TGCGCCAGCAGCCAAGATCCCCCGGGGGGAAGACGTTCTTACACTGAAGCTTTCTTT. J is TRBJ1-1 and V is TRBV4-3; weak D call: TRBD1 (5 bases). Deletions cut 0 bases from V and 3 bases from J, with 23 bases between. Germline V gene lookup returns CDR1 LGHNA and CDR2 YSLEER. CDR3 length: 19 residues.

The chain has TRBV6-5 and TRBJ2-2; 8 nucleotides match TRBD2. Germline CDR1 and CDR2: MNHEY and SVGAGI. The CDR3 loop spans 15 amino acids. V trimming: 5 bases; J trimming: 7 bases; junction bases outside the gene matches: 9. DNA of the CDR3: TGTGCCAGCAGTCACGGGGGGGCAGCTGACGGGGAGCTGTTTTTT. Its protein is CASSHGGAADGELFF.

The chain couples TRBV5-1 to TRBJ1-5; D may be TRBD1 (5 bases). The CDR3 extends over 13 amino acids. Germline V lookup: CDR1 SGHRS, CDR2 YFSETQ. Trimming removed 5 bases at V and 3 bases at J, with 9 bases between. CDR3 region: CASRMGLNQPQHF. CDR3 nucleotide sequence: TGCGCCAGCAGAATGGGGCTCAATCAGCCCCAGCATTTT.

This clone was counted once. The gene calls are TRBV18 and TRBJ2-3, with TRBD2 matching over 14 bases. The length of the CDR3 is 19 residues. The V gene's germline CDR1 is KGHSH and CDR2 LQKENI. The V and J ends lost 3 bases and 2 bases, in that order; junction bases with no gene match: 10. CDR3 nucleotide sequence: TGTGCCAGCTCACCCGGACTAGCGGGGGGCTCAGTTCTCACAGATACGCAGTATTTT. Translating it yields CASSPGLAGGSVLTDTQYF. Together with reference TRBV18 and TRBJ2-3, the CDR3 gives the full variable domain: NAGVMQNPRHLVRRRGQEARLRCSPMKGHSHVYWYRQLPEEGLKFMVYLQKENIIDESGMPKERFSAEFPKEGPSILRIQQVVRGDSAAYFCASSPGLAGGSVLTDTQYFGPGTRLTVL.

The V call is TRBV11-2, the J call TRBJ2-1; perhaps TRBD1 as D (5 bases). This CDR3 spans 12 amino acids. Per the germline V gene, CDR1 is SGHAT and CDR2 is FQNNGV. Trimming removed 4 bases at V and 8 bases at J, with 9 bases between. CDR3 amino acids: CASSSGLDEQFF. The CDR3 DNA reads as TGTGCCAGCAGCTCAGGGTTGGATGAGCAGTTCTTC.

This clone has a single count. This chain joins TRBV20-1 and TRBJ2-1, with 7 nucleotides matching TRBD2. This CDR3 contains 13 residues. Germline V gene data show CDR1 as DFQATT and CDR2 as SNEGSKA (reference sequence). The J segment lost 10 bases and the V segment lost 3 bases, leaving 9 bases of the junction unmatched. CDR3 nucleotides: TGCAGTGCTAGTGGGGGGGTCCATGAGGAGCAGTTCTTC. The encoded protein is CSASGGVHEEQFF.

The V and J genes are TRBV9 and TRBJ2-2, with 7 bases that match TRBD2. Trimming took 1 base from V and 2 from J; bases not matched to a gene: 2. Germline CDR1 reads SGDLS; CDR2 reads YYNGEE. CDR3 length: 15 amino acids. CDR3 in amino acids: CASSVSGANTGELFF. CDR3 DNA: TGTGCCAGCAGCGTAAGCGGGGCCAACACCGGGGAGCTGTTTTTT.

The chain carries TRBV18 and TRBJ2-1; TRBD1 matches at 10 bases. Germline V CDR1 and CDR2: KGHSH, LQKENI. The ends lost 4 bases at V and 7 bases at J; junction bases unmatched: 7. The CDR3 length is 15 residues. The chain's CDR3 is CASSRRDRGGNEQFF. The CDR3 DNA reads TGTGCCAGCTCACGCCGGGACAGGGGAGGGAATGAGCAGTTCTTC.